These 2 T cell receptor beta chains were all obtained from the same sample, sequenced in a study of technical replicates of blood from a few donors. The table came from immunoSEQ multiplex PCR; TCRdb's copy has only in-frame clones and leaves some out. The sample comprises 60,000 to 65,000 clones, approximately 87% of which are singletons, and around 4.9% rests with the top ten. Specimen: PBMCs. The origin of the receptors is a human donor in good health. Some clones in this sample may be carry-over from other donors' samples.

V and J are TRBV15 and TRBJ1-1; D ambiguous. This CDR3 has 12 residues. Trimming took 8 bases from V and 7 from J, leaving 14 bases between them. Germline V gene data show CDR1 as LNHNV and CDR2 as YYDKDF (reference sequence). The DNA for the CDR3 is TGTGCCACCCGGACTCCATTGGGTGAAGCTTTCTTT. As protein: CATRTPLGEAFF.

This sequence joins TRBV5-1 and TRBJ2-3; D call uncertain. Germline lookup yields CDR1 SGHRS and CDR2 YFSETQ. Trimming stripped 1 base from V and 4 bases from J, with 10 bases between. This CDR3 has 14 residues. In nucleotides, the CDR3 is TGCGCCAGCAGCTTGATTAGTACGGCAGATACGCAGTATTTT. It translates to CASSLISTADTQYF. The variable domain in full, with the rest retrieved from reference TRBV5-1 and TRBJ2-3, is KAGVTQTPRYLIKTRGQQVTLSCSPISGHRSVSWYQQTPGQGLQFLFEYFSETQRNKGNFPGRFSGRQFSNSRSEMNVSTLELGDSALYLCASSLISTADTQYFGPGTRLTVL.